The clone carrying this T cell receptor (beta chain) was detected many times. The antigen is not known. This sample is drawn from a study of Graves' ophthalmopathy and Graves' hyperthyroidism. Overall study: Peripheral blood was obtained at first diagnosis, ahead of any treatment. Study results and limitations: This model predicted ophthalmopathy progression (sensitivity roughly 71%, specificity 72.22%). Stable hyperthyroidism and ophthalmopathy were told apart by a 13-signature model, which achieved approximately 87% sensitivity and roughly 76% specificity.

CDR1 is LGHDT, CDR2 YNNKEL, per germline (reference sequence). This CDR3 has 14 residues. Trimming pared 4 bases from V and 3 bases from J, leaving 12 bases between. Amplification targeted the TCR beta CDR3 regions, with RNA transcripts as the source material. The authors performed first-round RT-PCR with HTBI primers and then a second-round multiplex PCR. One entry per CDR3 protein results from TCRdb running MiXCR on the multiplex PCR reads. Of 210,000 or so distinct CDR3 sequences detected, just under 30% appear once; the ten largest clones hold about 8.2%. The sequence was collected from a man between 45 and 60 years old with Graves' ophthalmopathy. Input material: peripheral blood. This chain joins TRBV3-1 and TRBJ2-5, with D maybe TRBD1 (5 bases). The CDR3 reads CASSPPLGEETQYF. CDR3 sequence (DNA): TGTGCCAGCAGCCCCCCGTTAGGGGAAGAGACCCAGTACTTC.